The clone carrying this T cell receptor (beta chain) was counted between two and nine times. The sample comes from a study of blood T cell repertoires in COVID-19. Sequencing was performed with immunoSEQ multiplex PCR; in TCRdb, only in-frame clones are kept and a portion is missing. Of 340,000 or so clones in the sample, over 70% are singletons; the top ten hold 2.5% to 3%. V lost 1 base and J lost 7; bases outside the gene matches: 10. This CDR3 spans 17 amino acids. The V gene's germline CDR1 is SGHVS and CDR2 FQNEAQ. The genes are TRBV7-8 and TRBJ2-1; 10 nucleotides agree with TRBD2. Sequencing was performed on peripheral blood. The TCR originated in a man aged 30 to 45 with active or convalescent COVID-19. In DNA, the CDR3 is TGTGCCAGCAGCTTAGGGATCGGAGCGGGAGGGCGAAATGAGCAGTTCTTC. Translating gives CASSLGIGAGGRNEQFF.